The rows below give T cell receptor beta chains drawn from one sample of a study of cytomegalovirus exposure and HLA in healthy donors. Some clones are missing from TCRdb's copy, which holds only in-frame ones; the method was immunoSEQ multiplex PCR. The sample totals some 110,000 clones; its top ten clones hold less than 3%. The specimen sequenced was PBMCs. The receptors shown here come from a man aged 30 to 39 in good health and CMV-seronegative. Each CDR3 is given with its conserved first and last residue. A D gene is named only where the DNA matches it firmly.

>TRBV5-4|TRBJ2-7|TRBD2
TGTGCCAGCAGCTTGGGGCTAGCGGGAAAGAACTACGAGCAGTACTTC
CASSLGLAGKNYEQYF
>TRBV11-2|TRBJ1-5|NA
TGTGCCAGCAGCTTAGAGTCCGGGGAGCATCAGCCCCAGCATTTT
CASSLESGEHQPQHF
>TRBV4-1|TRBJ2-2|NA
TGCGCCAGCAGCCAAAGGGAGGATCGGCAGAACACCGGGGAGCTGTTTTTT
CASSQREDRQNTGELFF
>TRBV7-9|TRBJ2-6|TRBD1
TGTGCCAGCAGCAAAACAGGGGTGTCCGGGGCCAACGTCCTGACTTTC
CASSKTGVSGANVLTF
>TRBV4-1|TRBJ2-3|TRBD2
TGCGCCAGCGGTAGCGGGCATGGGGCAGATACGCAGTATTTT
CASGSGHGADTQYF
>TRBV28|TRBJ1-1|TRBD1
TGTGCCAGCAGCTCTTTGCCTTGGACAGGCTTGAACACTGAAGCTTTCTTT
CASSSLPWTGLNTEAFF
>TRBV25-1|TRBJ2-1|TRBD2
TGTGCCAGCAGTGAATATTCGACTAGCGGGAGAAATGAGCAGTTCTTC
CASSEYSTSGRNEQFF
>TRBV27|TRBJ1-6|NA
TGTGCCAGCAGTTTCAGTAATTCACCCCTCCACTTT
CASSFSNSPLHF
>TRBV15|TRBJ2-1|NA
TGTGCCACCAGCCGAGGGACGGGACACTACTCCTACAATGAGCAGTTCTTC
CATSRGTGHYSYNEQFF
>TRBV30|TRBJ1-1|NA
TGTGCCTGGAGTGTAGGGGATTTGACTGAAGCTTTCTTT
CAWSVGDLTEAFF
>TRBV27|TRBJ1-1|NA
TGTGCCAGCGCCTCGGTGTTTAACACTGAAGCTTTCTTT
CASASVFNTEAFF
>TRBV15|TRBJ2-3|TRBD1
TGTGCCGCCAGCAGAGATCCCGGACAGGGCACAGATACGCAGTATTTT
CAASRDPGQGTDTQYF
>TRBV7-6|TRBJ2-5|TRBD2
TGTGCCAGCAGCCCAACTCCTAGCGGGAGGGGACGAAGGTACCAAGAGACCCAGTACTTC
CASSPTPSGRGRRYQETQYF
>TRBV7-9|TRBJ1-5|NA
TGTGCCAGCAGCTTAGACGGGGAAGGGCCAGGGCCCCAGCATTTT
CASSLDGEGPGPQHF
>TRBV5-4|TRBJ2-3|NA
TGTGCCAGCAGCCCGCCTGGAGGAGATACGCAGTATTTT
CASSPPGGDTQYF
>TRBV20-1|TRBJ2-3|NA
TGCAGTGCTAGAGATAACTCCCCCCCGTATTTT
CSARDNSPPYF
>TRBV7-2|TRBJ2-7|NA
TGTGCCAGCAAGGAGGACAGTCCCTACGAGCAGTACTTC
CASKEDSPYEQYF
>TRBV19|TRBJ1-1|NA
TGTGCCAGTAGTGCCCCGGGGAACACTGAAGCTTTCTTT
CASSAPGNTEAFF
>TRBV10-3|TRBJ2-5|TRBD2
TGTGCCATCAGTGGGACTGGGGGGGAGGGCCAGTACTTC
CAISGTGGEGQYF
>TRBV2|TRBJ2-7|NA
TGTGCCAGCAGCCTTAGCGGGACAGTCGACGAGCAGTACTTC
CASSLSGTVDEQYF
>TRBV11-2|TRBJ1-4|TRBD1
TGTGCCAGCAGCCCGACAGGGTTGAATAGTGAAAAACTGTTTTTT
CASSPTGLNSEKLFF
>TRBV10-3|TRBJ2-5|TRBD2
TGTGCCATCAGCCCCGGCTTATCGACTAGCGGACAAGAGACCCAGTACTTC
CAISPGLSTSGQETQYF
>TRBV18|TRBJ2-5|TRBD1
TGTGCCAGCTCACCGCCGACAGGGGCAGGGGAGACCCAGTACTTC
CASSPPTGAGETQYF
>TRBV19|TRBJ2-3|TRBD2
TGTGCCAGTAGTTCCGGGACTAGCGGGAGTACAGATACGCAGTATTTT
CASSSGTSGSTDTQYF
>TRBV6-4|TRBJ2-7|NA
TGTGCCAGCAGTGTGCGGCCGGAGGGCGAGCAGTACTTC
CASSVRPEGEQYF
>TRBV7-9|TRBJ2-7|NA
TGTGCCAGCAGCTTAGTCGGGGTCGTATCCTACGAGCAGTACTTC
CASSLVGVVSYEQYF
>TRBV7-8|TRBJ1-5|TRBD1
TGTGCCAGCAGCATCTACAGGGGAGGCAATCAGCCCCAGCATTTT
CASSIYRGGNQPQHF
>TRBV19|TRBJ2-5|TRBD2
TGTGCCAGTAGTCTCCTAGCGGGAGGAGGAGAGACCCAGTACTTC
CASSLLAGGGETQYF
>TRBV7-9|TRBJ1-5|NA
TGTGCCAGCAGCTTAGATGGACAGATTTATAGCAATCAGCCCCAGCATTTT
CASSLDGQIYSNQPQHF
>TRBV6-1|TRBJ2-7|NA
TGTGCCAGCAGTGTTTTAGGACAAGCCTACGAGCAGTACTTC
CASSVLGQAYEQYF
>TRBV10-3|TRBJ1-1|NA
TGTGCCACCAGCCAGGGGTCGAACACTGAAGCTTTCTTT
CATSQGSNTEAFF
>TRBV30|TRBJ1-1|NA
TGTGCCTGGAGTCCGACAGGGAACACTGAAGCTTTCTTT
CAWSPTGNTEAFF
>TRBV27|TRBJ1-1|NA
TGTGCCAGCAGTTTAGAAGTCGGCACTGAAGCTTTCTTT
CASSLEVGTEAFF
>TRBV4-2|TRBJ1-1|TRBD1
TGTGCCAGCAGCCAAACGACAGGGGGGAACACTGAAGCTTTCTTT
CASSQTTGGNTEAFF
>TRBV7-9|TRBJ1-4|NA
TGTGCCAGCAGCGCCCGGGGAACTAATGAAAAACTGTTTTTT
CASSARGTNEKLFF
>TRBV5-4|TRBJ2-3|NA
TGTGCCAGCAGCTTGGAAGCATCTAGCACAGATACGCAGTATTTT
CASSLEASSTDTQYF
>TRBV7-8|TRBJ2-7|NA
TGTGCCAGCAGCTTTTCCGGGATAGGTTACGAGCAGTACTTC
CASSFSGIGYEQYF
>TRBV30|TRBJ1-6|NA
TGTGCCTGGAGTGAATCAGGGAGGGGTAATTCACCCCTCCACTTT
CAWSESGRGNSPLHF
>TRBV2|TRBJ2-6|NA
TGTGCCAGCAGTGAAGGCTGGCCCACTGGGGCCAACGTCCTGACTTTC
CASSEGWPTGANVLTF
>TRBV28|TRBJ1-1|NA
TGTGCCAGCTCAAGAAACTTGGGGGGGTCGAGGATGAACACTGAAGCTTTCTTT
CASSRNLGGSRMNTEAFF
>TRBV7-3|TRBJ2-1|TRBD1
TGTGCCAGCAGCCGGGGACAGAACAATGAGCAGTTCTTC
CASSRGQNNEQFF
>TRBV19|TRBJ2-7|TRBD2
TGTGCCAGTAGCCTAGCGGGAGATCTCTACGAGCAGTACTTC
CASSLAGDLYEQYF
>TRBV28|TRBJ1-2|NA
TGTGCCAGCAGTTTAGACAGCTTACAATTGCTTTGGGGCTACACCTTC
CASSLDSLQLLWGYTF
>TRBV28|TRBJ2-6|NA
TGTGCCAGCAGTTTTCAGGGGATGGCTGGGGCCAACGTCCTGACTTTC
CASSFQGMAGANVLTF
>TRBV19|TRBJ2-7|NA
TGTGCCAGTATGGAGGAGGGGATCACCTACGAGCAGTACTTC
CASMEEGITYEQYF
>TRBV27|TRBJ2-7|TRBD1
TGTGCCAGCAGCCCCGAGGGACAGGGGACCTACGAGCAGTACTTC
CASSPEGQGTYEQYF
>TRBV13|TRBJ2-1|NA
TGTGCCAGCAGCTTAATTGGCGAGGACAATGAGCAGTTCTTC
CASSLIGEDNEQFF
>TRBV28|TRBJ1-2|NA
TGTGCCAGCAGCCCCATGGGGAACAGGGCACAATCAGATGGCTACACCTTC
CASSPMGNRAQSDGYTF
>TRBV9|TRBJ2-7|TRBD2
TGTGCCAGCAGCCCCGCTCCTACTAGCGGGTACGAGCAGTACTTC
CASSPAPTSGYEQYF
>TRBV18|TRBJ1-1|NA
TGTGCCAGCTCACCCTCAGTATCGAATGAAGCTTTCTTT
CASSPSVSNEAFF
>TRBV2|TRBJ2-7|NA
TGTGCCAGCAGTGAAAGTCTAGCAGGAACAATACGGGAGTACTTC
CASSESLAGTIREYF
>TRBV6-5|TRBJ2-1|NA
TGTGCCAGCAGCCGAGCGCTCTACAATGAGCAGTTCTTC
CASSRALYNEQFF
>TRBV29-1|TRBJ2-3|NA
TGCAGCGTTGAAGGTTTTACCCGGCGGGATACGCAGTATTTT
CSVEGFTRRDTQYF
>TRBV7-9|TRBJ2-1|TRBD2
TGTGCCAGCAGTCAATTAGCGGGTGTGAGAGGGAATGAGCAGTTCTTC
CASSQLAGVRGNEQFF
>TRBV7-2|TRBJ2-7|TRBD2
TGTGCCAGCAGCTTAGCGCGGGTAGCGGGAGTCCACGAGCAGTACTTC
CASSLARVAGVHEQYF
>TRBV5-1|TRBJ2-7|NA
TGCGCCAGCAGCTTGGCCTCGGCCATGGAGGGCTACGAGCAGTACTTC
CASSLASAMEGYEQYF
>TRBV7-9|TRBJ1-5|NA
TGTGCCAGCAGCCTCGACGGACGGGAGAATAGCAATCAGCCCCAGCATTTT
CASSLDGRENSNQPQHF
>TRBV2|TRBJ1-3|TRBD1
TGTGCCAGCAGTCACCCCGCTGGACAGGGCTTTTTTGGAAACACCATATATTTT
CASSHPAGQGFFGNTIYF